The 19 T cell receptor beta chains below were found in one sample sequenced in a study of blood T cells in healthy people across ages. A second roughly 6 to 12 cycle PCR used barcoded and J-beta primers. In TCRdb, the 5' RACE reads were re-called with MiXCR into one record per CDR3 protein. The sample shows about 590,000 distinct CDR3 sequences, roughly 31% of them seen only once. The sample taken for sequencing was blood. These receptors came from a woman older than 75 in good health.

As to this clonotype: Mismatch with germline at one junction end may stem from a read error. V usage is TRBV3-1 and J usage is TRBJ1-5; 7 bases align to TRBD1. Germline V gene sequence: CDR1 LGHDT, CDR2 YNNKEL (reference sequence). The CDR3 consists of 15 residues. The CDR3 is CASSPGRGVNRPQHF. The CDR3 nucleotides read TGTGCCAGCAGCCCCGGCAGGGGGGTCAATCGGCCCCAGCATTTT. Supplemented by reference TRBV3-1 and TRBJ1-5, the full variable domain reads DTAVSQTPKYLVTQMGNDKSIKCEQNLGHDTMYWYKQDSKKFLKIMFSYNNKELIINETVPNRFSPKSPDKAHLNLHINSLELGDSAVYFCASSPGRGVNRPQHFGDGTRLSIL.

In nucleotides, the CDR3 is TGTGCCAGCAGCTTACCCGACAGGGGGGCGGGGACCGAAGCTTTCTTT. As protein: CASSLPDRGAGTEAFF. The chain is built from TRBV7-9 and TRBJ1-1; 9 nucleotides line up with TRBD1. CDR3 length: 16 amino acids. The V and J ends lost 2 bases and 8 bases, in that order; junction bases with no gene match: 12. Germline CDR1 SEHNR, CDR2 FQNEAQ (reference sequence). The whole variable domain, filled in from reference TRBV7-9 and TRBJ1-1, reads DTGVSQNPRHKITKRGQNVTFRCDPISEHNRLYWYRQTLGQGPEFLTYFQNEAQLEKSRLLSDRFSAERPKGSFSTLEIQRTEQGDSAMYLCASSLPDRGAGTEAFFGQGTRLTVV.

On this clonotype: A read error may explain this, as a much larger clone is one base away. V gene TRBV6-2 or TRBV6-3 combines with J gene TRBJ1-5; D may be TRBD1 (6 bases). Germline CDR1 and CDR2: MNHEY and SVGEGT. The CDR3 spans 18 residues. The CDR3 is CASSYLSSTGNSDQPQHF. The CDR3 DNA sequence: TGTGCCAGCAGTTATCTATCCTCTACAGGGAATAGCGATCAGCCCCAGCATTTT.

The chain employs TRBV24-1 and TRBJ2-1, with 12 positions matching TRBD2. Germline-derived CDR1 and CDR2 are KGHDR and SFDVKD. The CDR3 covers 16 residues. Trimming at V came to 5 bases and at J to 8 bases, leaving 9 bases not matched to a gene. The CDR3 coding sequence is TGTGCCACCAGTGGCGTGACTAGCGGGAGTATCCATGAGCAGTTCTTC. Protein sequence: CATSGVTSGSIHEQFF.

With respect to this clonotype: One end of the junction fails to match germline, which may point to a read error. The rearrangement joins TRBV11-2 to TRBJ1-2; the D gene is possibly TRBD1 (5 bases). Germline V gives CDR1 SGHAT, CDR2 FQNNGV. The CDR3 runs 13 residues. The CDR3 region has the DNA TGTGCCAGCAGGTTAGGAGGGGAGAATGGCTACACCTTC. It encodes CASRLGGENGYTF.

The table lists this clonotype with many counts. The rearrangement uses TRBV20-1 and TRBJ2-5; D is perhaps TRBD2 (7 bases). Trimming removed 6 bases at V and 4 bases at J, with 15 bases between. CDR1 is DFQATT, CDR2 SNEGSKA, per germline (reference sequence). The CDR3 runs to 13 residues. This chain's CDR3 is CSAGAAGAETQYF. CDR3 coding DNA: TGCAGTGCGGGCGCGGCGGGGGCAGAGACCCAGTACTTC.

This clonotype was seen a few times. The chain is built from TRBV27 and TRBJ1-1, with 12 bases aligning to TRBD1. The V and J ends lost 6 bases and 5 bases, in that order; junction bases with no gene match: 7. CDR3 length: 15 residues. Germline loops: CDR1 MNHEY, CDR2 SMNVEV (reference sequence). This CDR3 reads CASRRDRGRGTEAFF. CDR3 nucleotides: TGTGCCAGCAGGCGGGACAGGGGGCGAGGTACTGAAGCTTTCTTT.

V and J are TRBV5-5 and TRBJ1-1, with D possibly matching TRBD1 (5 bases). With 2 bases removed from V and 1 base from J, the gap between germline ends came to 12 bases. This CDR3 region has 15 residues. Germline CDR1 SGHKS, CDR2 YYEKEE (reference sequence). CDR3 in DNA: TGTGCCAGCAGCTTACGAAGGGGTACGAACACTGAAGCTTTCTTT. Translated: CASSLRRGTNTEAFF.

This clonotype was recorded at least ten times. Sequence at one end of the junction differs from germline and may be a read error. CDR3 nucleotides: TGTGCTAGCAGCCGGGACAGGAGCACAGATACGCAGTATTTT. Protein: CASSRDRSTDTQYF. The chain combines TRBV7-7 with TRBJ2-3, with TRBD1 matching over 8 bases. Germline V CDR1 and CDR2: SSHAT, FNYEAQ (reference sequence). This CDR3 spans 14 amino acids.

Note on this clonotype: A much more abundant neighbour one base away suggests this may be a read error. The gene calls are TRBV9 and TRBJ1-1, with D uncertain. Germline loops: CDR1 SGDLS, CDR2 YYNGEE. The CDR3 is 13 amino acids. CDR3 in amino acids: CVSSVERNTEAFF. For the CDR3, the DNA is TGTGTCAGCAGCGTAGAACGGAACACTGAAGCTTTCTTT.

This clonotype appeared a few times. This may stem from a read error, because a much larger clone lies one nucleotide away. DNA for the CDR3: TGTGCCAGCAGTTTATCGGGGGATTATGTGCCAGATATGCAGTATTTT. As protein: CASSLSGDYVPDMQYF. The chain is built from TRBV27 and TRBJ2-3; D is tentatively TRBD1 or TRBD2 (5 bases each). Germline loops: CDR1 MNHEY, CDR2 SMNVEV (reference sequence). The length of the CDR3 is 16 residues.

In this sample, this clonotype turned up a few times. This chain uses TRBV30 with TRBJ2-4; D remains unclear. The J call may be in error: the DNA end matches TRBJ2-7 better. The V gene's germline CDR1 is GTSNPN and CDR2 SVGIG (reference sequence). CDR3 length: 13 amino acids. Written as DNA, the CDR3 is TGTGCCTGGAGCCCGGGTCCCATCTACGAGCAGTACTTC. Amino acid sequence: CAWSPGPIYEQYF.

The chain recombines TRBV4-2 with TRBJ1-2; D unresolved. In germline, CDR1 is LGHNA, CDR2 YNFKEQ. The CDR3 is 12 amino acids. V lost 4 bases and J lost 6, with 9 bases in between. The CDR3 nucleotides are TGTGCCAGCAGCCCGGACTGGCATGGCTACACCTTC. This encodes CASSPDWHGYTF.

In the case of this clonotype: Sequence at one end of the junction differs from germline and may be a read error. The chain joins TRBV24-1 to TRBJ2-1, with D perhaps TRBD1 (6 bases). The CDR3 is made up of 17 amino acids. Per germline, CDR1 KGHDR and CDR2 SFDVKD. CDR3 residues: CATSDFMGANSYNGQFF. The CDR3 DNA is TGTGCCACCAGTGATTTTATGGGGGCCAACTCCTACAATGGGCAGTTCTTC.

The genes are TRBV7-2 and TRBJ2-2, with TRBD1 matching 9 bases. This CDR3 has 18 amino acids. CDR1 is SGHTA and CDR2 is FQGNSA in the germline V gene. The J segment lost 6 bases and the V segment lost 1 base, leaving 12 bases of the junction unmatched. The CDR3 sequence: CASSLESTGQGRAGELFF. CDR3 DNA: TGTGCCAGCAGCTTAGAGTCCACCGGACAGGGGAGGGCCGGGGAGCTGTTTTTT.

In this sample, this clonotype turned up many times. This chain joins TRBV30 and TRBJ2-7; D unclear. With 4 bases removed from V and 3 bases from J, the gap between germline ends came to 13 bases. The CDR3 extends over 13 amino acids. Germline loops: CDR1 GTSNPN, CDR2 SVGIG (reference sequence). The CDR3 DNA sequence: TGTGCCTGGACACCGCCAGCCAGCTACGAGCAGTACTTC. Translated: CAWTPPASYEQYF. The full variable domain, completed using reference TRBV30 and TRBJ2-7, is SQTIHQWPATLVQPVGSPLSLECTVEGTSNPNLYWYRQAAGRGLQLLFYSVGIGQISSEVPQNLSASRPQDRQFILSSKKLLLSDSGFYLCAWTPPASYEQYFGPGTRLTVT.

This clonotype was picked up a small number of times. A read error may be the cause here, since a much bigger clone is one base away. The V and J genes are TRBV10-3 and TRBJ2-7; 8 positions agree with TRBD1. V was pared by 6 bases and J by 7 bases, with 11 bases of the junction left unmatched. Per germline, CDR1 ENHRY and CDR2 SYGVKD. This CDR3 spans 14 amino acids. Here the CDR3 DNA reads TGTGCCATCAGGACAGGGGCCCCTCGGGGGGAGCAGTACTTC. Residues: CAIRTGAPRGEQYF.

The chain has TRBV7-8 and TRBJ1-5; 8 positions agree with TRBD1. V lost 7 bases, J lost 9 bases, and 11 bases stayed unmatched. Germline-derived CDR1 and CDR2 are SGHVS and FQNEAQ. The CDR3 is 14 residues long. DNA for the CDR3: TGTGCCAGCACCCAGGGGGCTGGACCGCTGCCCCAGCATTTT. This translates into CASTQGAGPLPQHF.

Comments on this clonotype: Since a much larger clone is just one base distant, this may be a read error. The J gene is TRBJ2-7, the V gene TRBV6-5; the match to TRBD1 covers 9 bases. This CDR3 comprises 15 residues. Looked up from germline, CDR1 is MNHEY and CDR2 is SVGAGI. Written as DNA, the CDR3 is TGTGCCAGCAGTTACGGTGGGACAGGGCTATACGAGCTGTACTTC. Its protein is CASSYGGTGLYELYF.